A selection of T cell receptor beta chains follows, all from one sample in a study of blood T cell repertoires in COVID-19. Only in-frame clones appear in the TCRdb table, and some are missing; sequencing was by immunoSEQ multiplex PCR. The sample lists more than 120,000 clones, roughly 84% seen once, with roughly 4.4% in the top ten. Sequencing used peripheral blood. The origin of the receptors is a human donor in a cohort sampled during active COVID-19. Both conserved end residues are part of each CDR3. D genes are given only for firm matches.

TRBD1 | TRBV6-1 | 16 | CASSEIQGVNTGELFF
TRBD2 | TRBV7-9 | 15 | CASSLAGLAGNTQYF
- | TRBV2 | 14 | CASLMHRDTKGAFF
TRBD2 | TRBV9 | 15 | CASRREVAGGDTQYF
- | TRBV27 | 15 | CASSLSGRGFTEAFF
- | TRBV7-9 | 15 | CASSPPVLSNYGYTF
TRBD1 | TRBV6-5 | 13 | CASSYPGTDGYTF
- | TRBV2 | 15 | CASSENTGYNSPLHF
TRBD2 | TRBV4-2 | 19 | CASSQDPGLAGGQYNEQFF
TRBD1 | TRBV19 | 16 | CASSPRTGSMNTEAFF
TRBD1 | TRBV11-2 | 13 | CASGRTGDEKLFF
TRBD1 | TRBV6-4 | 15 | CASPTGENSNQPQHF
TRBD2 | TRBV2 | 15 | CASSRAGGHTDTQYF
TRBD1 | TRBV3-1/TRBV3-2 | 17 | CASSNLDRGGRTDTQYF
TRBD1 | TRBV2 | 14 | CASSLTGVNEKLFF
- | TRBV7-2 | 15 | CASSLARQGYSPLHF
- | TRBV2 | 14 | CASTRGNSYNEQFF
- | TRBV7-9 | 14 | CASSRQGPYNEQFF
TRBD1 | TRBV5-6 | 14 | CASSWGTGGNEQFF
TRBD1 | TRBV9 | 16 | CASSYPRDRGLDEQFF
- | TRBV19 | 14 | CASSIDRSNQPQHF
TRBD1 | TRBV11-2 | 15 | CASSSDRGGPGGYTF
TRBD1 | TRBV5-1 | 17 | CASSLEGRTGGGYGYTF